In this sample, the clone carrying this TCR beta chain turned up many times. The antigen remains unidentified. This CDR3 has 11 residues. Germline CDR1 is SEHNR and CDR2 is FQNEAQ (reference sequence). V was cut by 1 base and J by 6 bases, with 3 bases left in between. The data belong to a study of T cell repertoires in cytomegalovirus infection. Study overall: HLA-C-restricted CMV epitopes, recently identified, and well-studied HLA-B-restricted ones were used by the study.

Points from the study as a whole: Carriage of CMV together with the relevant HLA was identifiable through cumulative public TCR beta family frequency.

In TCRdb, the reads were re-called with MiXCR into one record per CDR3 protein. The sample lists around 900,000 distinct CDR3 sequences, 30% to 40% occurring once. The sample was cultured CD8+ T cells from PBMCs, taken from culture after CMV antigen stimulation. This clonotype was sampled from a human donor in good health (CMV status not recorded). Some clones in this sample may be carry-over from other donors' samples. The chain couples TRBV7-9 to TRBJ1-1, with unresolved D. CDR3 amino acids: CASSLVSEAFF. CDR3 nucleotides: TGTGCCAGCAGCTTAGTGTCTGAAGCTTTCTTT. Full variable domain (outside the CDR3, taken from reference TRBV7-9 and TRBJ1-1): DTGVSQNPRHKITKRGQNVTFRCDPISEHNRLYWYRQTLGQGPEFLTYFQNEAQLEKSRLLSDRFSAERPKGSFSTLEIQRTEQGDSAMYLCASSLVSEAFFGQGTRLTVV.